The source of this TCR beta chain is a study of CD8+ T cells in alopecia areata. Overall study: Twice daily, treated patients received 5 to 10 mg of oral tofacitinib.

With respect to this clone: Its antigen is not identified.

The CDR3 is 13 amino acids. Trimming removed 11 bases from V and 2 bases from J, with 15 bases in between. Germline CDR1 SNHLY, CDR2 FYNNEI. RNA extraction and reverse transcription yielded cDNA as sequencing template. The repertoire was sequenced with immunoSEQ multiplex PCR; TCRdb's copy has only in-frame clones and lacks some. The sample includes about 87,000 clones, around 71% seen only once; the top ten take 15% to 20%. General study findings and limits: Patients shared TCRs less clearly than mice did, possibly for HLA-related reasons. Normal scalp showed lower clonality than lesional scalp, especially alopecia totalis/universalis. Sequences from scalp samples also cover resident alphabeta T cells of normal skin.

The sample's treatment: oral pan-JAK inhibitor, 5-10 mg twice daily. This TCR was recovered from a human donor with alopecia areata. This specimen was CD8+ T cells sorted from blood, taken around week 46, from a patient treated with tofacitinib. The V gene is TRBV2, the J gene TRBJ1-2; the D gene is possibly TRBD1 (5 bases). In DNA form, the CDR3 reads TGTGCCGGAACTGGAGAGGGGAACTATGGCTACACCTTC. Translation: CAGTGEGNYGYTF. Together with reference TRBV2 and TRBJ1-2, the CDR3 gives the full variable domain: EPEVTQTPSHQVTQMGQEVILRCVPISNHLYFYWYRQILGQKVEFLVSFYNNEISEKSEIFDDQFSVERPDGSNFTLKIRSTKLEDSAMYFCAGTGEGNYGYTFGSGTRLTVV.